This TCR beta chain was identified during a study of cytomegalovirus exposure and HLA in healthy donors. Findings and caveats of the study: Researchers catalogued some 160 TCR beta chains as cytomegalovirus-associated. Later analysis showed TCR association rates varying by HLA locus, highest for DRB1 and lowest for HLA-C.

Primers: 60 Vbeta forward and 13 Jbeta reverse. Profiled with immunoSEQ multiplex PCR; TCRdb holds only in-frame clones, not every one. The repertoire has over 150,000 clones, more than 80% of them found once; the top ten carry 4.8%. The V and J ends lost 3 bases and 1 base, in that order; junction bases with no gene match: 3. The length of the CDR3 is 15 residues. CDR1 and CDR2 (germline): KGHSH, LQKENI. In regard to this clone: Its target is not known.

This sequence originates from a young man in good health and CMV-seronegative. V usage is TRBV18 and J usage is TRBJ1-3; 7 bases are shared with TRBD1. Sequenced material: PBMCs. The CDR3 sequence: CASSPATGSGNTIYF. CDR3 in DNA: TGTGCCAGCTCACCCGCGACAGGGTCTGGAAACACCATATATTTT.